This entry lists 7 T cell receptor beta chains sequenced from one sample in a study of cytomegalovirus exposure and HLA in healthy donors. Only in-frame clones appear in the TCRdb table, and some are missing; sequencing was by immunoSEQ multiplex PCR. The table shows 130,000 to 150,000 clones, with roughly 86% occurring only once. The sequencing input was PBMCs. Source of these receptors: a man aged 18 to 29 in good health and CMV-seropositive.

The chain links TRBV30 to TRBJ2-1, with TRBD2 matching 8 bases. Germline-derived CDR1 and CDR2 are GTSNPN and SVGIG (reference sequence). V shed 3 bases and J 15 bases; nucleotides not matched to a gene: 10. This CDR3 region has 12 residues. CDR3 DNA sequence: TGTGCCTGGAGCGTTCGGGGGGGGCCGTGGTTCTTC. It translates to CAWSVRGGPWFF.

The chain recombines TRBV15 with TRBJ2-4; 11 nucleotides align to TRBD1. Trimming removed 0 bases from V and 2 bases from J; junction bases left unmatched: 6. The CDR3 loop spans 18 amino acids. Germline values: CDR1 LNHNV, CDR2 YYDKDF (reference sequence). The CDR3 loop reads CATSRELGTGGSKNIQYF. The CDR3 bases are TGTGCCACCAGCAGAGAGCTGGGGACAGGGGGTTCCAAAAACATTCAGTACTTC.

V is TRBV7-3 and J is TRBJ2-1; D may be TRBD2 (5 bases). This CDR3 is 11 amino acids long. CDR1 is SGHTA, CDR2 FQGTGA, per germline. V was clipped by 3 bases and J by 8 bases, with 5 bases between them. For the CDR3, the DNA is TGTGCCAGCAGCTTCGGGGATGAGCAGTTCTTC. Its protein is CASSFGDEQFF.

This clone was recorded only once. V is TRBV19 and J is TRBJ1-2, with 7 bases identical to TRBD1. Germline V lookup: CDR1 LNHDA, CDR2 SQIVND (reference sequence). The CDR3 spans 13 residues. The trim removed 5 bases at V and 5 bases at J, leaving 5 bases unmatched. As DNA, the CDR3 is TGTGCCAGTAGTTGGACAGGCGAATATGGCTACACCTTC. Translated: CASSWTGEYGYTF.

The chain has TRBV5-1 and TRBJ2-4; D possibly corresponds to TRBD1 (6 bases). Germline V gene lookup returns CDR1 SGHRS and CDR2 YFSETQ. The CDR3 runs to 14 residues. V dropped 0 bases and J dropped 9 bases, with 13 bases sitting between them. The CDR3: CASSLGLQGIIQYF. The CDR3 DNA is TGCGCCAGCAGCTTGGGGTTACAGGGTATCATTCAGTACTTC.

The gene calls are TRBV7-9 and TRBJ2-7; TRBD1 matches at 8 bases. Germline V lookup: CDR1 SEHNR, CDR2 FQNEAQ (reference sequence). V lost 1 base to trimming and J lost 5 bases; unmatched junction nucleotides: 10. The CDR3 contains 16 residues. The CDR3 here is CASSLGTGITQDEQYF. DNA for the CDR3: TGTGCCAGCAGCTTAGGGACAGGGATTACCCAAGACGAGCAGTACTTC. Combining the CDR3 with reference TRBV7-9 and TRBJ2-7 gives the whole variable domain DTGVSQNPRHKITKRGQNVTFRCDPISEHNRLYWYRQTLGQGPEFLTYFQNEAQLEKSRLLSDRFSAERPKGSFSTLEIQRTEQGDSAMYLCASSLGTGITQDEQYFGPGTRLTVT.

The rearrangement links TRBV9 to TRBJ1-2; D gene ambiguous. Per germline, CDR1 SGDLS and CDR2 YYNGEE. V was trimmed by 0 bases and J by 4 bases, leaving 7 bases between them. The CDR3 spans 13 residues. The CDR3 reads CASSVVDTYGYTF. The CDR3 bases are TGTGCCAGCAGCGTAGTAGATACCTATGGCTACACCTTC. Using reference TRBV9 and TRBJ1-2 for the parts outside the CDR3, the full variable domain is DSGVTQTPKHLITATGQRVTLRCSPRSGDLSVYWYQQSLDQGLQFLIQYYNGEERAKGNILERFSAQQFPDLHSELNLSSLELGDSALYFCASSVVDTYGYTFGSGTRLTVV.